This T cell receptor (beta chain) was sequenced during a study of Ad26.COV2.S vaccination and SARS-CoV-2 variants. As for the study in general: Once, or twice with 56 days between doses, Ad26.COV2.S was given intramuscularly. Findings of the study overall: People who got the vaccine or the placebo had similar non-spike TCR breadth. Spike-specific TCR breadth was greater after Ad26.COV2.S than placebo.

Sequencing used immunoSEQ multiplex PCR; TCRdb keeps in-frame clones, though not all of them. The data contain hundreds of thousands of clones, around nine tenths of them singletons. The V and J ends lost 5 bases and 0 bases respectively, with 10 bases between them. Germline CDR1 reads SQVTM; CDR2 reads ANQGSEA. This CDR3 region has 13 residues. In regard to this clone: Its specificity is unknown.

Treatment meaning: around 19 received Ad26.COV2.S at low or high dose, single or two shots; 5 received placebo; per-sample allocation not given. Day 63 following the first vaccine or placebo injection was when the samples were taken. Vaccine was an Ad26 vector expressing Wuhan-strain SARS-CoV-2 spike. The sample here was peripheral blood, taken in a trial of Ad26.COV2.S vaccine versus placebo. The gene calls are TRBV29-1 and TRBJ1-2; D gene ambiguous. This TCR derives from a person aged 18 to 59 who received the Ad26.COV2.S COVID-19 vaccine or a placebo. CDR3 coding DNA: TGCAGCGTTCGGACCGATGCTAACTATGGCTACACCTTC. Amino acids: CSVRTDANYGYTF.